This T cell receptor beta chain was identified during a study of CD8+CD57+ T cells in acquired aplastic anemia (dated by TCRdb to the late 2010s). With respect to the entire study: On average, sorted CD4+ and CD8+ cells yielded about 3 ug of extracted DNA, with a range of about 0.18 to 27.4 ug. Mean read counts for healthy donor samples were about 9.8 million for CD4+ cells and about 12 million for CD8+ cells. General findings and caveats noted by the study authors: Although twenty-nine CD8+ CDR3 sequences were shared by patients and controls, these sequences appeared highly expressed in patients and within the immunodominant clones of patients. No significant difference in CD8+ Simpson's diversity was found between patients and healthy controls (P=0.060).

Points on this clonotype: Its antigen has not been determined. No base quality information exists; no much larger clone differs at one position.

V loses 5 bases at its end and J loses 0 bases; junction bases beyond the gene matches: 3. CDR1 is given as DFQATT and CDR2 as SNEGSKA, both from the germline V gene (reference sequence). The CDR3 measures 14 amino acids from cysteine to phenylalanine. The DNA shown is the 42-base CDR3, in frame from base 1. Genomic DNA served as template for TCR beta VDJ combination and CDR3 sequence profiling. An Illumina HiSeq 2000 was the platform used for TCR repertoire sequencing. Per the original workflow: TRBV/TRBJ rearrangement plots, CDR3 size and DJ length profiles, and Simpson's diversity index were used to evaluate the repertoires. The most abundant DNA sequence in the deep sequencing data was taken as the immunodominant clone. CDR3 amino acid sequences were checked for sharing between subjects and were compared against published repertoires and the VDJdb database. The public reads were reprocessed in TCRdb via fastp at Q25 and MiXCR, keeping in-frame beta chains. Each entry is one CDR3 protein sequence, shown with its most common DNA and genes. These V and J calls originate from TCRdb's pipeline instead of the authors' own analysis. The sample has about 170,000 distinct CDR3 sequences on record, about 60% of them singletons. The top ten clonotypes cover about 50% of the sample.

The study deep-sequenced TCR repertoires of sorted CD4+ and CD8+ blood T cells from severe aplastic anemia patients and healthy subjects. Ficoll-Paque density gradient centrifugation was used to isolate peripheral blood mononuclear cells. CD4+ and CD8+ T cells were sorted by FACS or magnetic beads before DNA extraction. The V gene is TRBV20-1 and the J gene is TRBJ1-3, and TRBD1 matches 8 of the central bases. Sequencing was done on a sample of sorted CD4+, CD8+, or CD8+CD57+ T cells (not recorded which) from PBMCs. The TCR originated in a human donor in good health. The sequenced DNA is TGCAGTGCTGGACAGGGCCTCTCTGGAAACACCATATATTTT. Its protein is CSAGQGLSGNTIYF.